The 29 T cell receptor beta chains given below trace back to one sample, sequenced in a study of metastatic and nonmetastatic thyroid tumors. TCRdb re-called the PCR reads through MiXCR. The sample carries tens of thousands of clones, more than 20% recorded once. None of the patients had undergone any treatment ahead of thyroid surgery. Sequencing used blood. The origin of the receptors is a female donor with papillary thyroid cancer or a benign thyroid nodule (not recorded which). Some clones in this sample may be carry-over from other donors' samples.

V and J are TRBV18 and TRBJ2-7; tentatively, D is TRBD2 (5 bases). Germline V gene sequence: CDR1 KGHSH, CDR2 LQKENI. The CDR3 runs to 12 residues. Deletions cut 6 bases from V and 6 bases from J, with 12 bases between. CDR3 protein: CASSLGKAEQYF. CDR3 sequence (DNA): TGTGCCAGCTCTCTCGGGAAAGCCGAGCAGTACTTC.

This clone was counted many times. The rearrangement joins TRBV6-1 to TRBJ2-4; the D gene could be TRBD1 or TRBD2 (5 bases each). In germline, CDR1 is MNHNS, CDR2 SASEGT. This CDR3 is 17 amino acids long. The ends were cut back, 7 bases at V and 0 bases at J, with 19 bases in the middle. CDR3 residues: CASNAAPWDQAKNIQYF. CDR3 in DNA: TGTGCCAGCAACGCGGCTCCTTGGGACCAAGCCAAAAACATTCAGTACTTC.

This clone has a count of ten or more. A much larger clone lies one base from this, so it may be a read error. The chain couples TRBV20-1 to TRBJ1-2; 7 bases are a match to TRBD1. Looked up from germline, CDR1 is DFQATT and CDR2 is SNEGSKA (reference sequence). V shed 0 bases and J 6 bases; nucleotides not matched to a gene: 16. The CDR3 loop spans 17 amino acids. CDR3 coding DNA: TGCAGTGCTAGAGACAGGGGGGATCCCCAAGCTGTTAATGGCTACACCTTC. Translated: CSARDRGDPQAVNGYTF.

This clone came up a few times. The chain has TRBV6-1 and TRBJ2-7, with D possibly TRBD2 on 7 matching bases. With 5 bases removed from V and 7 bases from J, the gap between germline ends came to 18 bases. The CDR3 sequence is 14 residues long. Germline CDR1 and CDR2: MNHNS and SASEGT. The chain's CDR3 is CASSPRRGQGEQYF. In DNA form, the CDR3 reads TGTGCCAGCAGTCCCAGGCGGGGGCAGGGGGAGCAGTACTTC.

This clone was observed at least ten times. The chain has TRBV16 and TRBJ1-1; weak D call: TRBD1 (6 bases). CDR1 is KGHSY and CDR2 is FQNENV in the germline V gene. V lost 5 bases and J 0 bases, leaving 16 bases between the germline ends. The CDR3 covers 16 residues. The CDR3 bases are TGTGCCAGCAGCGGGGGGGCAGCGAGCATGAACACTGAAGCTTTCTTT. This sequence encodes CASSGGAASMNTEAFF.

This clone was observed a handful of times. This sequence joins TRBV7-2 and TRBJ1-4; TRBD1 matches 9 bases. This CDR3 is built from 16 residues. Germline-derived CDR1 and CDR2 are SGHTA and FQGNSA. V gave up 5 bases and J gave up 5 bases; unmatched junction bases: 9. For the CDR3, the DNA is TGTGCCAGCAGCCGTGGAGCCGGGACAGGGAATGAAAAACTGTTTTTT. It is translated as CASSRGAGTGNEKLFF.

This chain joins TRBV18 and TRBJ2-2; D is unclear. The V gene's germline CDR1 is KGHSH and CDR2 LQKENI. CDR3 length equals 15 residues. V shed 2 bases and J shed 2 bases, with 9 bases lying between them. Here the CDR3 DNA reads TGTGCCAGCTCACCAAGTCAGGTCAACACCGGGGAGCTGTTTTTT. This gives the protein CASSPSQVNTGELFF.

The rearrangement uses TRBV6-1 and TRBJ1-6; 12 nucleotides match TRBD1. The CDR3 covers 16 residues. Unmatched junction bases numbered 10, after V lost 6 bases and J lost 10 bases. CDR1 is MNHNS and CDR2 is SASEGT in the germline V gene. The CDR3 nucleotides are TGTGCCAGCAGGCCCCGGGACAGGGGGCTTCGGTCACCCCTCCACTTT. Protein: CASRPRDRGLRSPLHF.

The V call is TRBV12-5, the J call TRBJ2-1, with D possibly matching TRBD2 (6 bases). Germline-derived CDR1 and CDR2 are LGHNT and FRNRAP. The CDR3 length is 17 residues. Trimming cost V 7 bases and J 2 bases, with 21 bases left between them. As DNA, the CDR3 is TGTGCTAGTGCCCTGGTATTAGCGGAGAACACCTACAATGAGCAGTTCTTC. It translates to CASALVLAENTYNEQFF. The variable domain in full, with the rest retrieved from reference TRBV12-5 and TRBJ2-1, is DARVTQTPRHKVTEMGQEVTMRCQPILGHNTVFWYRQTMMQGLELLAYFRNRAPLDDSGMPKDRFSAEMPDATLATLKIQPSEPRDSAVYFCASALVLAENTYNEQFFGPGTRLTVL.

The chain links TRBV10-2 to TRBJ2-3, with 8 bases matching TRBD2. V shed 2 bases and J 5 bases; nucleotides not matched to a gene: 9. The CDR3 runs to 16 residues. Germline V gene data show CDR1 as WSHSY and CDR2 as SAAADI. This CDR3 reads CASSERGGYFGDTQYF. As DNA, the CDR3 is TGCGCCAGCAGTGAGCGGGGGGGCTATTTCGGAGATACGCAGTATTTT.

The CDR3 is CASSVAGGSYNEQFF. CDR3 nucleotides: TGTGCCAGCAGCGTTGCGGGGGGTTCCTACAATGAGCAGTTCTTC. This chain joins TRBV9 and TRBJ2-1; 8 nucleotides agree with TRBD2. CDR1 and CDR2 from the germline V gene are SGDLS and YYNGEE. J gave up 1 base and V 2 bases, and 2 bases lay outside the gene matches. The CDR3 is made up of 15 amino acids.

This clone was seen a few times. The V call is TRBV6-6, the J call TRBJ2-7; D perhaps matches TRBD1 (6 bases). Germline V gives CDR1 MNHNY, CDR2 SVGAGI (reference sequence). The V end was cut by 2 bases, the J end by 4 bases, with 12 bases between. CDR3 length equals 14 residues. CDR3 DNA: TGTGCCAGCAGTTACCTAATAACAGGGTACGAGCAGTACTTC. Translating gives CASSYLITGYEQYF.

V and J are TRBV20-1 and TRBJ2-7, with a possible D match to TRBD2 (5 bases). The CDR3 is 14 residues long. V lost 3 bases and J 3 bases, leaving 15 bases between the germline ends. Germline CDR1 reads DFQATT; CDR2 reads SNEGSKA (reference sequence). In DNA form, the CDR3 reads TGCAGTGCTAGTTTAGGAGGACGGGGCTACGAGCAGTACTTC. Translating it yields CSASLGGRGYEQYF.

This clone was seen repeatedly, ten times or more. The chain carries TRBV5-1 and TRBJ2-6, with 7 bases aligning to TRBD1. CDR1 and CDR2 (germline): SGHRS, YFSETQ. The CDR3 has 17 amino acids. V was clipped by 0 bases and J by 4 bases; unmatched bases: 7. In DNA form, the CDR3 reads TGCGCCAGCAGCTTGGTAGCCAGGGGGTCCGGGGCCAACGTCCTGACTTTC. Its protein product is CASSLVARGSGANVLTF.

This clone was recorded at least ten times. The genes are TRBV20-1 and TRBJ2-2; D gene ambiguous. This CDR3 is built from 14 residues. V was pared by 0 bases and J by 3 bases, with 8 bases between. Germline-derived CDR1 and CDR2 are DFQATT and SNEGSKA (reference sequence). CDR3 DNA: TGCAGTGCTAGAGAGCCGCGTGACACCGGGGAGCTGTTTTTT. It translates to CSAREPRDTGELFF.

The DNA of the CDR3 is TGCGCCAGCAGCTTGGAAGTATCTGGCACAGATACGCAGTATTTT. Amino acid sequence: CASSLEVSGTDTQYF. The chain uses TRBV5-1 and TRBJ2-3; D call uncertain. The CDR3 extends over 15 amino acids. V shed 0 bases and J shed 1 base, with 9 bases lying between them. Germline CDR1 SGHRS, CDR2 YFSETQ.

At least ten counts were recorded for this clone. An end of the junction differs from the germline gene, which may be a read error. The CDR3 DNA is TGCAGCGTTGATTTGGATGGCTACGAGCAGCACTTC. Translation: CSVDLDGYEQHF. V gene TRBV29-1 combines with J gene TRBJ2-7; D not resolved. The length of the CDR3 is 12 residues. CDR1 and CDR2 (germline): SQVTM, ANQGSEA.

There are many counts of this clone. The chain combines TRBV20-1 with TRBJ2-1, with D unresolved. Trimming stripped 5 bases from V and 2 bases from J, with 7 bases between. Germline assignment: CDR1 DFQATT and CDR2 SNEGSKA (reference sequence). The CDR3 length is 12 residues. DNA for the CDR3: TGCAGTGCTCCCGACCCCTACAATGAGCAGTTCTTC. Protein sequence: CSAPDPYNEQFF.

This clone was counted once. The V call is TRBV5-4, the J call TRBJ2-3, with D tentatively TRBD1 (5 bases). Germline V gene sequence: CDR1 SGHNT, CDR2 YYREEE (reference sequence). V lost 7 bases, J lost 3 bases, and 15 bases lay in between. CDR3 length: 14 amino acids. The CDR3 nucleotides read TGTGCCAGCTCCCCAGGGTCTAGGACAGATACGCAGTATTTT. Amino acid sequence: CASSPGSRTDTQYF.

The V and J genes are TRBV5-1 and TRBJ1-4; D is ambiguous. The V end lost 4 bases, the J end lost 8 bases, and 15 bases lay between the germline ends. Germline V gene lookup returns CDR1 SGHRS and CDR2 YFSETQ. This CDR3 is built from 14 residues. DNA for the CDR3: TGCGCCAGCAGCAACGGGAGTACAAAGGAAAAACTGTTTTTT. It yields the protein CASSNGSTKEKLFF.

In this sample, this clone turned up once. A much larger clone lies a single base off, so this may be a read error. This chain's CDR3 is CSAPPGGWQETQYF. The CDR3 bases are TGCAGTGCTCCCCCGGGGGGATGGCAAGAGACCCAGTACTTC. V is TRBV20-1 and J is TRBJ2-5, with TRBD2 matching 7 bases. CDR3 size: 14 residues. Germline CDR1 is DFQATT and CDR2 is SNEGSKA (reference sequence). After removal of 5 bases from V and 2 bases from J, the junction contained 8 bases not matched to a gene.

This clone was detected ten times or more. V and J are TRBV2 and TRBJ2-2; no definite D call. The CDR3 length is 14 residues. The germline CDR1 and CDR2 sequences are SNHLY and FYNNEI. V was pared by 4 bases and J by 1 base, with 7 bases between. CDR3 amino acids: CASSVLQNTGELFF. The CDR3 DNA is TGTGCCAGCAGTGTCTTACAGAACACCGGGGAGCTGTTTTTT. Full variable domain (outside the CDR3, taken from reference TRBV2 and TRBJ2-2): EPEVTQTPSHQVTQMGQEVILRCVPISNHLYFYWYRQILGQKVEFLVSFYNNEISEKSEIFDDQFSVERPDGSNFTLKIRSTKLEDSAMYFCASSVLQNTGELFFGEGSRLTVL.

This clone was counted only a few times. V and J are TRBV27 and TRBJ2-6, with D unclear. The length of the CDR3 is 17 residues. The V gene's germline CDR1 is MNHEY and CDR2 SMNVEV (reference sequence). Trimming removed 0 bases at V and 7 bases at J, with 16 bases between. CDR3 protein: CASSLSVGPSVANVLTF. The DNA for the CDR3 is TGTGCCAGCAGTTTATCAGTAGGACCCTCTGTTGCCAACGTCCTGACTTTC.

This clone was recorded many times. The chain joins TRBV30 to TRBJ1-5, with 8 nucleotides matching TRBD1. Germline V lookup: CDR1 GTSNPN, CDR2 SVGIG (reference sequence). Unmatched junction bases numbered 9, after V lost 5 bases and J lost 0 bases. The CDR3 length is 16 residues. The CDR3 bases are TGTGCCTGGTCGGACAGGGTTTTATATAGCAATCAGCCCCAGCATTTT. Protein: CAWSDRVLYSNQPQHF.

V and J are TRBV7-9 and TRBJ1-5, with D unresolved. Germline V gene data show CDR1 as SEHNR and CDR2 as FQNEAQ (reference sequence). The CDR3 loop spans 14 amino acids. V lost 1 base, J lost 15 bases, and 19 bases lay in between. The CDR3 here is CASSLERSNQTRHF. The CDR3 nucleotides read TGTGCCAGCAGCTTAGAACGGAGCAATCAGACCCGGCATTTT.

The V call is TRBV11-2, the J call TRBJ2-7; 10 bases are shared with TRBD2. Germline CDR1 SGHAT, CDR2 FQNNGV. This CDR3 region has 18 residues. The V and J ends lost 2 bases and 6 bases, in that order; junction bases with no gene match: 16. The CDR3 sequence is CASSLFVLAGTPGVEQYF. The CDR3 coding sequence is TGTGCCAGCAGCTTATTTGTACTAGCGGGGACACCGGGTGTCGAGCAGTACTTC.

The chain combines TRBV7-9 with TRBJ1-4; 8 bases match TRBD1. The CDR3 contains 15 residues. Germline lookup yields CDR1 SEHNR and CDR2 FQNEAQ (reference sequence). J gave up 4 bases and V 5 bases, and 6 bases lay outside the gene matches. The CDR3 DNA is TGTGCCAGCAGCGCGGGACAGGCCTATAATGAAAAACTGTTTTTT. This codes for CASSAGQAYNEKLFF.

This clone was detected many times. The chain links TRBV6-2 or TRBV6-3 to TRBJ2-5; TRBD2 is a possible D gene (7 bases). Trimming cost V 5 bases and J 4 bases, with 20 bases left between them. The germline CDR1 and CDR2 sequences are MNHEY and SVGEGT. The CDR3 length is 16 residues. CDR3 in amino acids: CASSLPSGGGRETQYF. DNA for the CDR3: TGTGCCAGCAGTCTACCATCGGGGGGCGGAAGAGAGACCCAGTACTTC.

This chain links TRBV28 with TRBJ2-7; D perhaps matches TRBD2 (6 bases). Between the trimmed V and J ends, which lost 11 bases and 0 bases, there was a span of 14 bases. This CDR3 spans 13 amino acids. Per germline, CDR1 MDHEN and CDR2 SYDVKM. The CDR3 DNA follows: TGTGCCCACGGGACTCCGGGCTCCTACGAGCAGTACTTC. Its protein product is CAHGTPGSYEQYF.